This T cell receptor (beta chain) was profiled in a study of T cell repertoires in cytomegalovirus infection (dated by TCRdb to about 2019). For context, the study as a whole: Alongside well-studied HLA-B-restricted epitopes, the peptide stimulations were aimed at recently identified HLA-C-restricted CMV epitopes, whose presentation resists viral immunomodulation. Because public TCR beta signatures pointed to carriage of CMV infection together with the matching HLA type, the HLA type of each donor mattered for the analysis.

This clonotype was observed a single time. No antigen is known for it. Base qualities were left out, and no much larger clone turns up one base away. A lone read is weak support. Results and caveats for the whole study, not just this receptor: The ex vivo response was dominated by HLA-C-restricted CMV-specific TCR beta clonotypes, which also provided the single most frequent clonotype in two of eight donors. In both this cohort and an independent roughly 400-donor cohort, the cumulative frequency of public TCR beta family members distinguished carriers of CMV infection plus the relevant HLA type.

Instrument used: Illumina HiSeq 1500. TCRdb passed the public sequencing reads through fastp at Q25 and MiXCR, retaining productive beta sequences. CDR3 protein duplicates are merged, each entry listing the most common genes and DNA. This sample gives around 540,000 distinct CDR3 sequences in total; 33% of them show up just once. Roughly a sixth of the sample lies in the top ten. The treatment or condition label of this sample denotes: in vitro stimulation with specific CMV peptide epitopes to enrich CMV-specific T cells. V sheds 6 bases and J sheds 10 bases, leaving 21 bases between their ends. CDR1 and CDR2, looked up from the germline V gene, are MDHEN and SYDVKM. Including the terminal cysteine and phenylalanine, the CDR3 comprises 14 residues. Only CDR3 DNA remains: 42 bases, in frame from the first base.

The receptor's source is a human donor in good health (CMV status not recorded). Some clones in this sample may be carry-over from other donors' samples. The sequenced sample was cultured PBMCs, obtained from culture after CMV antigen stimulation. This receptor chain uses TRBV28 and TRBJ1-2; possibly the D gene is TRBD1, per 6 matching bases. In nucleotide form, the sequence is TGTGCCAGCAGGCCCGGGGGGGCTAGGGACTACTACACCTTC. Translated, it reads CASRPGGARDYYTF.